This entry features one T cell receptor beta chain sequence. Its target antigen remains unknown. Base quality data are lacking; no much larger clone is found one base away. The immunoSEQ Assay, a bias-controlled multiplex PCR, was used to amplify TCRbeta CDR3 regions from genomic DNA. The source study handled its data this way. Nucleated cell counts per sample were estimated from amplification of reference gene primers within the assay. Sequence reads were collapsed and filtered to measure the absolute abundance of every unique TCRbeta CDR3 rearrangement. For each sample, productive Simpson clonality was calculated as the square root of Simpson's diversity index across productive rearrangements. Here the immuneACCESS table is served through TCRdb, limited to in-frame sequences with V and J called. Missing clones are a known gap in these copies; in checked studies unresolved V genes cover under half, and the rest lacks a known reason. Clone size and V and J calls were adopted from that table, with D and trimming inferred from the DNA. The sample data list about 280,000 clones, and around nine tenths of these were observed just once. 6% to 7% of the sample is in the top ten clones.

The sample is drawn from a study of blood T cell repertoires in COVID-19 (dated by TCRdb to the early 2020s). In the study overall: Samples from collaborators originated in the United States, Italy and Spain and spanned both the acute and convalescent phases of COVID-19. The material from the prospective study consisted of cDNA or gDNA derived from T cells, B-cell-depleted T cells, or PBMCs. Subjects who had been exposed to COVID-19, were actively infected with it, or had recovered from it provided the deeply sampled blood TCRbeta repertoires that made up the dataset. A freely available public database, intended as a resource for researchers studying the immune response to SARS-CoV-2, is where the repertoires were released. The samples were drawn from the first 160 participants of the ongoing ImmuneRACE study and from over 950 subjects provided by 6 global collaborators. A de-identified subject ID, COVID-19 status, age in years and sex were almost always included in the sample metadata. Where available, HLA class I and class II types were obtained from metadata supplied by the sample provider rather than from assay-based typing.

V was cut back by 3 bases and J by 7 bases, leaving a gap of 10 bases between them. The CDR3 numbers 12 residues from cysteine through phenylalanine. Of all the DNA, just the CDR3 is kept, 36 bases in frame from base 1. Based on the germline V gene, the CDR1 and CDR2 sequences are MGHDK and SYGVNS. Study-wide conclusions, independent of this receptor: The quantity of clinical and demographic metadata differed by source and by participant and was supplied without curation.

Enrolling through a virtual design, the prospective study's participants ranged in age from roughly 18 to 89 years and lived across 20 to 25 United States geographic areas. To assign participants to cohorts, the prospective study relied on clinical history that participants themselves reported in a screening survey and a study questionnaire. Recovered participants in ImmuneRACE Cohort 3 were defined as having two consecutive negative NP/OP PCR tests, clearance from a healthcare professional, or resolution of symptoms. Each participant in the prospective study had whole blood, serum and a nasopharyngeal or oropharyngeal swab collected by mobile phlebotomists. Prospective study participants could optionally give additional blood draws and questionnaires over an approximately two-month period. Blood samples from the prospective study were shipped frozen or at room temperature prior to DNA extraction.

This sequence was found in a woman between 40 and 55 years old who had recovered from COVID-19. The sequence is built from TRBV25-1 and TRBJ2-7, with TRBD2 perhaps the D gene, on 6 matching bases. Sequences were obtained from PBMCs or T cells enriched from blood (not recorded which). The CDR3 corresponds to CASSEPSGEQYF. The base sequence is TGTGCCAGCAGTGAGCCAAGCGGGGAGCAGTACTTC.